The rows below give T cell receptor beta chains drawn from one sample of a study of blood T cell repertoires in COVID-19. Using immunoSEQ multiplex PCR, the repertoire was profiled, and TCRdb retains in-frame clones only, with some absent. The repertoire includes about 240,000 clones, 85% to 90% of them detected once, and 9.5% to 13% sits in the top ten. The sequenced material came from peripheral blood. The receptors stem from a woman aged 50 to 60 with COVID-19, enrolled during active disease. CDR3s include the opening cysteine and the closing phenylalanine or tryptophan.

>TRBJ1-6|TRBV27
CASSLLTNSPLHF
>TRBJ1-5|TRBV10-1
CASSDHSNQPQHF
>TRBJ2-7|TRBV4-3
CASSPTLGREQYF
>TRBJ1-1|TRBV27
CASSEGAGQAVLHMNTEAFF
>TRBJ1-4|TRBV5-8
CASSLERTKLFF
>TRBJ1-1|TRBV14
CASSHLLPNTEAFF
>TRBJ2-3|TRBV7-6
CASSLTGGSTDTQYF
>TRBJ2-5|TRBV18
CASSPTPSGGARKETQYF
>TRBJ1-3|TRBV19
CASSSTGRGNTIYF
>TRBJ1-1|TRBV6-5
CASSYKGGATEAFF
>TRBJ2-7|TRBV5-1
CASSLRDRGSYEQYF
>TRBJ2-3|TRBV3-1/TRBV3-2
CASSLTSGPTDTQYF
>TRBJ2-1|TRBV11-2
CASSSRPLAGGHLNEQFF
>TRBJ1-2|TRBV7-8
CASSYRKVDSYGYTF
>TRBJ1-2|TRBV6-1
CASSEAGRVNGYTF
>TRBJ1-1|TRBV19
CASSIRNSRNTEAFF
>TRBJ1-6|TRBV11-2
CASSLDRGGTSPLHF
>TRBJ1-2|TRBV12-3/TRBV12-4
CASSTQGFYGYTF
>TRBJ1-5|TRBV6-6
CASSPKQGSFSNQPQHF